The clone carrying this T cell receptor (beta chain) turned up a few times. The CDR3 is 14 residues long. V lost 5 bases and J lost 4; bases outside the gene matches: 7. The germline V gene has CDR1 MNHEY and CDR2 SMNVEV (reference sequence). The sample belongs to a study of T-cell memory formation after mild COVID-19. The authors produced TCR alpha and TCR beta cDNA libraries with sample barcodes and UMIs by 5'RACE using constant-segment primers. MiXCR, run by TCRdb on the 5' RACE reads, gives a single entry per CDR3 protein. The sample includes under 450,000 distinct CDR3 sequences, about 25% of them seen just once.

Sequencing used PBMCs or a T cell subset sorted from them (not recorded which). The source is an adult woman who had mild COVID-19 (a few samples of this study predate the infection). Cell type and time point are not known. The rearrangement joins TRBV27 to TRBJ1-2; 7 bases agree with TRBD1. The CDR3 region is CASSRQGRGYGYTF. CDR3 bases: TGTGCCAGCAGTCGACAGGGAAGGGGCTATGGCTACACCTTC.